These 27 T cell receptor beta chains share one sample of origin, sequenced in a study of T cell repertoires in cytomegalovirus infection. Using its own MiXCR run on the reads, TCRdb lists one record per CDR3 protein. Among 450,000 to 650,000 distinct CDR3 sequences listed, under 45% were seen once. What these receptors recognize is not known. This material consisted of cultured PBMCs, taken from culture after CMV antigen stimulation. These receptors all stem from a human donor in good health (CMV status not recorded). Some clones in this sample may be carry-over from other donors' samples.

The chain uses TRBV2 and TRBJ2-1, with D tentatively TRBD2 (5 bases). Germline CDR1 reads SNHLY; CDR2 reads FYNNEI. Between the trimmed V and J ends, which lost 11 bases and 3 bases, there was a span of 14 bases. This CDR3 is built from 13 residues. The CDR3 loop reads CAGKREGYNEQFF. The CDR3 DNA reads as TGTGCCGGTAAGAGGGAAGGCTACAATGAGCAGTTCTTC.

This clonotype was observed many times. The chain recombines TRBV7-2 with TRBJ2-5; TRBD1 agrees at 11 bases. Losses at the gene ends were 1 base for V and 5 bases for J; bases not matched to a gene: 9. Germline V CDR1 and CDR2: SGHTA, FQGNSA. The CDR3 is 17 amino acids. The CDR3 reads CASSLVPDRGLLETQYF. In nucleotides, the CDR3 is TGTGCCAGCAGCTTAGTACCGGACAGGGGGCTCCTGGAGACCCAGTACTTC.

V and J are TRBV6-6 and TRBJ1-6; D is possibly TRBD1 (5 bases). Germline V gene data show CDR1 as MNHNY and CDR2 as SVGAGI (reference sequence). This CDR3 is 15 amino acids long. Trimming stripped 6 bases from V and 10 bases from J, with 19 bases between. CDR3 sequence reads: CASSDPGRGGSPLHF. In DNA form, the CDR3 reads TGTGCCAGCAGCGACCCGGGACGGGGTGGATCACCCCTCCACTTT.

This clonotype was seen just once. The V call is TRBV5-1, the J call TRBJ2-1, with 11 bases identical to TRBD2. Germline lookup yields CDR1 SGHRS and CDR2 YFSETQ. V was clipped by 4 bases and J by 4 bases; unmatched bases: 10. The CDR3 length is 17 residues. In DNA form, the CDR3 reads TGCGCCAGCAGCCTAACCCCAACTAGCGGGAGATACAATGAGCAGTTCTTC. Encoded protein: CASSLTPTSGRYNEQFF.

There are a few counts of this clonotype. CDR3 coding DNA: TGTGCCAGCTCACCTTGGGGGGGAGCCGGCAAATACGAGCAGTACTTC. Protein sequence: CASSPWGGAGKYEQYF. This chain connects TRBV18 to TRBJ2-7; 7 nucleotides line up with TRBD2. Germline V gives CDR1 KGHSH, CDR2 LQKENI. The CDR3 runs to 16 residues. Trimming cost V 3 bases and J 4 bases; bases outside gene matches: 12.

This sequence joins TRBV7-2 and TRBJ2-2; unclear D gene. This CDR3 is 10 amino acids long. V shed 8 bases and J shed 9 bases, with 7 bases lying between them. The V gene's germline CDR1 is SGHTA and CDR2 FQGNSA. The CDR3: CASSARELFF. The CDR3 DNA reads TGTGCCAGCTCCGCCAGGGAGCTGTTTTTT.

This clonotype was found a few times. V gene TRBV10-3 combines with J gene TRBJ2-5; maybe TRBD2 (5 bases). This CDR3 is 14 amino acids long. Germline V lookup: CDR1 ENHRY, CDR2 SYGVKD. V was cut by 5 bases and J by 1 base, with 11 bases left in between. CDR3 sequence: CAISRGILQETQYF. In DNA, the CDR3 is TGTGCCATCAGTCGGGGAATACTCCAAGAGACCCAGTACTTC.

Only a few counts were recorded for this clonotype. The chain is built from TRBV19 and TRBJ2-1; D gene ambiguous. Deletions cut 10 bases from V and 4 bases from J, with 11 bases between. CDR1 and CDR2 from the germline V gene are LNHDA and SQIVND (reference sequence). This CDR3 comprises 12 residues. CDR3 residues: CATAAPYNEQFF. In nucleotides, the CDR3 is TGTGCCACCGCGGCGCCGTACAATGAGCAGTTCTTC.

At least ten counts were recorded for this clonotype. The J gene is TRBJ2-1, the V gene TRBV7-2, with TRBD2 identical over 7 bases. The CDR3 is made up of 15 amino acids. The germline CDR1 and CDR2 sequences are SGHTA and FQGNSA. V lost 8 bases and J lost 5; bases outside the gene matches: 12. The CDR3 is CASGGRGGLNNEQFF. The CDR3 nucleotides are TGTGCCAGCGGGGGGAGGGGTGGGCTCAACAATGAGCAGTTCTTC.

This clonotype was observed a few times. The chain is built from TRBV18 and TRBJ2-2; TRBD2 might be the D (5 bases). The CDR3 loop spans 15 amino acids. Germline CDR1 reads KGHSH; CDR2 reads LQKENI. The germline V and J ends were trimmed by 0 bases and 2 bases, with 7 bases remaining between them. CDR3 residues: CASSPPGLNTGELFF. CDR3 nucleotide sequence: TGTGCCAGCTCACCACCAGGACTTAACACCGGGGAGCTGTTTTTT.

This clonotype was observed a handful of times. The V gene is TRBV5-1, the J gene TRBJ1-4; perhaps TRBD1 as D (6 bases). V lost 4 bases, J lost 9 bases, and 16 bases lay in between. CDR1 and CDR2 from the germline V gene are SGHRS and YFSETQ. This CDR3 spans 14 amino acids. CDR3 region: CASSPTGLEKKLFF. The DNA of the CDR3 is TGCGCCAGCAGCCCTACAGGGTTGGAAAAAAAACTGTTTTTT.

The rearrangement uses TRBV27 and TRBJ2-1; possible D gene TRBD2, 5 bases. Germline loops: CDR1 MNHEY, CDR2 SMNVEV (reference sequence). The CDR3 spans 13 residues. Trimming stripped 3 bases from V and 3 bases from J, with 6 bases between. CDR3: CASSFTSYNEQFF. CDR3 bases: TGTGCCAGCAGTTTTACTAGCTACAATGAGCAGTTCTTC.

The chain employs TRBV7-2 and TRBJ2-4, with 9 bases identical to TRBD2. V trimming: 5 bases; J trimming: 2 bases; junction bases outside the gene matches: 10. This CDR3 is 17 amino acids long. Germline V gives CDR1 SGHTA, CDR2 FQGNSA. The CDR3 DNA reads TGTGCCAGCAGCAGGGGAGCGGGAGGATCCTCCAAAAACATTCAGTACTTC. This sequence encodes CASSRGAGGSSKNIQYF.

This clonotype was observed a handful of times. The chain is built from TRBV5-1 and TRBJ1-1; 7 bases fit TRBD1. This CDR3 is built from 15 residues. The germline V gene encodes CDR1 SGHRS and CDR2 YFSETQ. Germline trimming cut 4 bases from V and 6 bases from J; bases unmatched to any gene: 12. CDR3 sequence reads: CASSRGTDEWAEAFF. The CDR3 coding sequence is TGCGCCAGCAGCAGAGGGACAGATGAATGGGCTGAAGCTTTCTTT. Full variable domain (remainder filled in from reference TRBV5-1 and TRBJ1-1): KAGVTQTPRYLIKTRGQQVTLSCSPISGHRSVSWYQQTPGQGLQFLFEYFSETQRNKGNFPGRFSGRQFSNSRSEMNVSTLELGDSALYLCASSRGTDEWAEAFFGQGTRLTVV.

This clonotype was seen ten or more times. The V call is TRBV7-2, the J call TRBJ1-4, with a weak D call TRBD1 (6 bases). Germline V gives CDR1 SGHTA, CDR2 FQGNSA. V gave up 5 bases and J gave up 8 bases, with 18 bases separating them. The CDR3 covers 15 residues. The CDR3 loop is CASSEPYRAGEKLFF. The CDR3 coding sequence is TGTGCCAGCAGCGAACCTTACAGGGCGGGAGAAAAACTGTTTTTT.

The CDR3 nucleotides read TGTGCCAGCAGCTTAGCGCAGGGGGCTCGCACTGAAGCTTTCTTT. This encodes CASSLAQGARTEAFF. This chain joins TRBV7-6 and TRBJ1-1; 8 bases match TRBD1. V was pared by 0 bases and J by 4 bases, with 4 bases of the junction left unmatched. This CDR3 is 15 amino acids long. Germline V CDR1 and CDR2: SGHVS, FNYEAQ.

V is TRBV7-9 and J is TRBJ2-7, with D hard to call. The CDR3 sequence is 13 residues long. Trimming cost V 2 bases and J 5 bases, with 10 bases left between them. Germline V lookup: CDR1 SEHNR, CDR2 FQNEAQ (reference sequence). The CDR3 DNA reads TGTGCCAGCAGCTTAACGACTGGGCACGAGCAGTACTTC. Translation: CASSLTTGHEQYF.

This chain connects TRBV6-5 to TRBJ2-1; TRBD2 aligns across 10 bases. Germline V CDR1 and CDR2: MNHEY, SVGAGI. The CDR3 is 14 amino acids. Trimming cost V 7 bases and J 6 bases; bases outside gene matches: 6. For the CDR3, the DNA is TGTGCCAGCAAGAAAGCGGGAGGGTCCAATGAGCAGTTCTTC. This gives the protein CASKKAGGSNEQFF.

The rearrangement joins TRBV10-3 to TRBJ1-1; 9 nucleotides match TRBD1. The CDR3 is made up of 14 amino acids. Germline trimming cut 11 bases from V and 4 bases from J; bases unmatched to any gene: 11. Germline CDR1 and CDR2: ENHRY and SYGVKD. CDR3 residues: CAARTGTGITEAFF. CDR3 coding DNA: TGTGCCGCACGAACCGGGACAGGGATCACTGAAGCTTTCTTT.

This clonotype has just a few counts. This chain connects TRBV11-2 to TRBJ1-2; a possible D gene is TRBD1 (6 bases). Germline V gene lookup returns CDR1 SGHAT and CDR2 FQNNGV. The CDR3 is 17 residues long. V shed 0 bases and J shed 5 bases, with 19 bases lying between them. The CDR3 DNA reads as TGTGCCAGCAGCTTAGATCTCGGAGGGGGGTGGGGGTATGGCTACACCTTC. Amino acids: CASSLDLGGGWGYGYTF.

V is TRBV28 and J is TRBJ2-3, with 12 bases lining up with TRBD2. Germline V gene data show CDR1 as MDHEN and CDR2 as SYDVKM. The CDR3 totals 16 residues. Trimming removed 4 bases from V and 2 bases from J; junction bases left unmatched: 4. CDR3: CASSSTSGGITDTQYF. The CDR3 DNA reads TGTGCCAGCAGTTCAACTAGCGGGGGGATCACAGATACGCAGTATTTT.

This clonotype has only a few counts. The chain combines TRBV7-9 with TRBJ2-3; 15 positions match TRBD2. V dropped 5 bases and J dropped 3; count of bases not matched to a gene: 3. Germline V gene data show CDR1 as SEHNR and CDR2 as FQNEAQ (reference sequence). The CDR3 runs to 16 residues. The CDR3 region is CASSRGLAGGTDTQYF. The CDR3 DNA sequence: TGTGCCAGCAGCCGGGGACTAGCGGGAGGAACAGATACGCAGTATTTT.

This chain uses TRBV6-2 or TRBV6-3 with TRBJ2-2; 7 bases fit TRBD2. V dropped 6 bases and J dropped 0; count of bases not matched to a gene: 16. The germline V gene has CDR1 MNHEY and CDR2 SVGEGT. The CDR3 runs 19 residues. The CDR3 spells CASSPPLSGIIANTGELFF. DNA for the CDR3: TGTGCCAGCAGCCCCCCTCTAAGCGGGATTATCGCGAACACCGGGGAGCTGTTTTTT.

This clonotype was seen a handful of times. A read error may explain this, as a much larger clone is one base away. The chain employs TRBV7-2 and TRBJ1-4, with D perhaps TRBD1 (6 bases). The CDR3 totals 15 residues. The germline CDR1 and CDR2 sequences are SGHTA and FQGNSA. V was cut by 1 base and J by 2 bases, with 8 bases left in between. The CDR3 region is CASSLGGQTNEKLFF. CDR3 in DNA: TGTGCCAGCAGCTTAGGGGGGCAGACTAATGAAAAACTGTTTTTT.

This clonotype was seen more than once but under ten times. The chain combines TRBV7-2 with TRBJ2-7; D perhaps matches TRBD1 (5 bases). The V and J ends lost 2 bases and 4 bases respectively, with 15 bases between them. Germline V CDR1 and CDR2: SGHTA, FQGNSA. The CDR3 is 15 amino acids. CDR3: CASSLKAVGPYEQYF. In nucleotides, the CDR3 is TGTGCCAGCAGCTTAAAGGCTGTGGGGCCTTACGAGCAGTACTTC.

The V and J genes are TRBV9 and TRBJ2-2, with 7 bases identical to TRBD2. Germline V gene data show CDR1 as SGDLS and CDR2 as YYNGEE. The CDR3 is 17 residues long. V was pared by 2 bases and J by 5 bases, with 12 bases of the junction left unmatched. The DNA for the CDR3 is TGTGCCAGCAGCGTTGGCATCGGGACTACCAGAACCGGGGAGCTGTTTTTT. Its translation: CASSVGIGTTRTGELFF.

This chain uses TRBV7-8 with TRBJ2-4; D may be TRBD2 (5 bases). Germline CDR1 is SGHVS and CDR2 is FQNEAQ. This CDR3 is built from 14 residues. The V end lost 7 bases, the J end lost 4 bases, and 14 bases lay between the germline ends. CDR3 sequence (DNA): TGTGCCAGCACCCTCCTCACTAGAAAAAACATTCAGTACTTC. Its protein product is CASTLLTRKNIQYF.